The 10 T cell receptor beta chains below all came from one sample that was sequenced in a study of blood T cell repertoires in COVID-19. Some clones are missing from TCRdb's copy, which holds only in-frame ones; the method was immunoSEQ multiplex PCR. The sample has 100,000 to 150,000 clones, 80% to 90% seen once. The sample consisted of peripheral blood. Receptors were obtained from a man aged 45-65 years with active COVID-19.

This chain connects TRBV7-2 to TRBJ2-1; TRBD2 matches 11 bases. The trim removed 5 bases at V and 9 bases at J, leaving 15 bases unmatched. The V gene's germline CDR1 is SGHTA and CDR2 FQGNSA. The CDR3 is 17 residues long. The chain's CDR3 is CASSPRSGLAGGSEQFF. The CDR3, as DNA: TGTGCCAGCAGCCCACGAAGCGGGCTAGCGGGGGGTAGTGAGCAGTTCTTC.

This clone occurred once. The V call is TRBV6-1, the J call TRBJ1-1; 10 bases are a match to TRBD1. Germline V gives CDR1 MNHNS, CDR2 SASEGT. The CDR3 spans 16 residues. The trim removed 6 bases at V and 5 bases at J, leaving 12 bases unmatched. The CDR3 DNA follows: TGTGCCAGCAGAGAACTACGGACAGGGGGTTGGACTGAAGCTTTCTTT. This codes for CASRELRTGGWTEAFF.

J is TRBJ2-5 and V is TRBV4-2, with TRBD1 as a possible D gene (6 bases). Trimming stripped 3 bases from V and 2 bases from J, with 10 bases between. CDR1 is LGHNA and CDR2 is YNFKEQ in the germline V gene. This CDR3 has 14 amino acids. As DNA, the CDR3 is TGTGCCAGCAGCCACGTGAGGGGGCAAGAGACCCAGTACTTC. Translating it yields CASSHVRGQETQYF.

This clone has a handful of counts. The rearrangement joins TRBV18 to TRBJ1-5, with D unresolved. The CDR3 contains 14 residues. Germline values: CDR1 KGHSH, CDR2 LQKENI. Trimming stripped 7 bases from V and 0 bases from J, with 10 bases between. The CDR3 protein is CASWGGSSNQPQHF. The CDR3 nucleotides read TGTGCCAGCTGGGGAGGTAGTAGCAATCAGCCCCAGCATTTT.

The V and J genes are TRBV7-8 and TRBJ2-2; perhaps TRBD2 as D (5 bases). V was clipped by 5 bases and J by 8 bases, with 15 bases between them. This CDR3 region has 14 residues. CDR1 and CDR2 from the germline V gene are SGHVS and FQNEAQ. The CDR3 protein is CASSHGSREGELFF. The DNA of the CDR3 is TGTGCCAGCAGCCACGGATCGAGGGAGGGGGAGCTGTTTTTT.

V is TRBV10-3 and J is TRBJ1-1, with TRBD1 matching over 7 bases. The V gene's germline CDR1 is ENHRY and CDR2 SYGVKD. The CDR3 spans 13 residues. The V and J ends lost 6 bases and 3 bases, in that order; junction bases with no gene match: 4. The chain's CDR3 is CAISRTGDTEAFF. The CDR3 coding sequence is TGTGCCATCAGCCGGACAGGTGACACTGAAGCTTTCTTT.

This chain connects TRBV10-3 to TRBJ1-1, with D possibly TRBD1 on 6 matching bases. V was clipped by 5 bases and J by 1 base, with 8 bases between them. This CDR3 spans 13 amino acids. Germline V CDR1 and CDR2: ENHRY, SYGVKD. The CDR3 DNA reads as TGTGCCATCAGTCGACAGGAGAACACTGAAGCTTTCTTT. Translating it yields CAISRQENTEAFF.

V usage is TRBV6-2 or TRBV6-3 and J usage is TRBJ2-5; D is unclear. V was clipped by 6 bases and J by 5 bases, with 10 bases between them. Germline assignment: CDR1 MNHEY and CDR2 SVGEGT. The length of the CDR3 is 12 residues. The CDR3 sequence: CASSPLGETQYF. The CDR3 nucleotides read TGTGCCAGCAGCCCACTCGGGGAGACCCAGTACTTC.

V usage is TRBV19 and J usage is TRBJ1-5; maybe TRBD1 (6 bases). The length of the CDR3 is 16 residues. Germline V gene data show CDR1 as LNHDA and CDR2 as SQIVND (reference sequence). Trimming pared 2 bases from V and 2 bases from J, leaving 13 bases between. This CDR3 reads CASSISGGRGNQPQHF. The CDR3 region has the DNA TGTGCCAGTAGTATATCGGGGGGGCGCGGCAATCAGCCCCAGCATTTT.

V and J are TRBV6-2 or TRBV6-3 and TRBJ2-3; 7 nucleotides agree with TRBD2. The CDR3 totals 13 residues. V shed 4 bases, J shed 7 bases, and the junction held 5 bases outside the gene matches. Germline lookup yields CDR1 MNHEY and CDR2 SVGEGT. The CDR3 reads CASSWSGGNTQYF. CDR3 in DNA: TGTGCCAGCAGTTGGTCCGGGGGGAATACGCAGTATTTT.